The clone carrying this TCR beta chain was counted ten times or more. Its specificity is unknown. The junction shows a germline mismatch at one end, possibly a read error. This entry belongs to a study of metastatic and nonmetastatic thyroid tumors. Across the whole study: Both malignant and benign thyroid patients supplied peripheral blood and tumor or nodule tissue samples, across which the repertoires of these patients were then compared.

The CDR3 spans 13 residues. The germline CDR1 and CDR2 sequences are MNHNY and SVGAGI (reference sequence). Using MiXCR, TCRdb re-called clones from the PCR reads. There are some 31,000 clones in the sample; approximately 7.4% occur only once, and about two fifths lies in the top ten. Points from the study as a whole: It was reported that TCR beta diversity was significantly higher in malignant thyroid tumors than benign nodules, in blood and tumor.

Not a single patient had been given any form of treatment at any point before undergoing thyroid surgery. The source of this sequence is a female donor with papillary thyroid cancer or a benign thyroid nodule (not recorded which). Some clones in this sample may be carry-over from other donors' samples. The rearrangement uses TRBV6-6 and TRBJ1-1, with D hard to call. What was sequenced was blood. The CDR3, as DNA: TGTGCCAGCACTTACGGGGTGGGAACTGAAGCTTTCTTT. Translating gives CASTYGVGTEAFF.